This T cell receptor (beta chain) is drawn from a study of T cells in localized non-small cell lung cancer. Study-wide points: The appearance of a median approximately 60 of the top 100 tumor clones was seen in adjacent lung. Because sequencing included only one region (of the tumor), heterogeneity remains possible. Tumor trailed uninvolved adjacent lung in T cell clonality, which peaked there. Increased T cell density in blood showed an association with longer overall survival.

The data were produced by immunoSEQ multiplex PCR, yet TCRdb's version contains in-frame clones alone and is incomplete. The sample has roughly 89,000 clones; roughly 91% are singletons. Per the germline V gene, CDR1 is SGHKS and CDR2 is YYEKEE (reference sequence). The CDR3 sequence is 12 residues long. The V and J ends lost 2 bases and 6 bases, in that order; junction bases with no gene match: 2. About this clone itself: What it recognizes is unknown.

The starting material was PBMCs, obtained before any cancer treatment. The clonotype comes from a woman aged 40 to 75 with stage II squamous cell lung carcinoma. The chain has TRBV5-5 and TRBJ2-7; 7 nucleotides agree with TRBD2. CDR3 bases: TGTGCCAGCAGCTTTTGGGGGGGCGAGCAGTACTTC. Protein: CASSFWGGEQYF.